This T cell receptor beta chain was retrieved from a study of blood T cell repertoires in COVID-19. The V end was cut by 0 bases, the J end by 2 bases, with 8 bases between. From germline, CDR1 is MNHEY and CDR2 SVGAGI. CDR3 length: 14 amino acids. Two consecutive negative NP/OP PCR tests, clearance, or resolved symptoms defined Cohort 3 recovery. Generated by immunoSEQ multiplex PCR, the TCRdb table keeps only in-frame clones and is missing some. The table records hundreds of thousands of clones, roughly 91% of them present only once. V and J are TRBV6-5 and TRBJ2-7, with D perhaps TRBD2 (5 bases). Input material: PBMCs or T cells enriched from blood (not recorded which). This TCR derives from a young woman who had recovered from COVID-19. The CDR3 DNA is TGTGCCAGCAGTTACTCGTTCGGGGCCTACGAGCAGTACTTC. Its protein product is CASSYSFGAYEQYF.